This TCR beta chain was documented in a study of T cell changes during pregnancy in multiple sclerosis. V lost 1 base to trimming and J lost 0 bases, with 10 bases between them. Per germline, CDR1 SGHTA and CDR2 FQGNSA. CDR3 size: 16 residues. Clones were read by immunoSEQ multiplex PCR, and TCRdb kept only the in-frame ones, dropping some. The sample lists around 100,000 clones, over 75% occurring once. The material sequenced was peripheral blood, taken in the second trimester of pregnancy. This receptor was taken from a female donor in good health, enrolled as a control in a pregnancy study. The chain links TRBV7-2 to TRBJ1-3; D call uncertain. The CDR3 here is CASSLDRPDSGNTIYF. For the CDR3, the DNA is TGTGCCAGCAGCTTAGACAGACCTGACTCTGGAAACACCATATATTTT.